This T cell receptor beta chain stems from a study of T cell changes during pregnancy in multiple sclerosis. Only in-frame clones appear in the TCRdb table, and some are missing; sequencing was by immunoSEQ multiplex PCR. The table records tens of thousands of clones, over 85% of them present only once. The germline gives CDR1 LGHNA, CDR2 YNFKEQ. The CDR3 extends over 18 amino acids. The V segment lost 2 bases and the J segment 3 bases; nucleotides outside the gene matches: 5. This rearrangement joins TRBV4-2 to TRBJ2-2; 14 positions match TRBD2. This sample comprised CD8+ T cells from peripheral blood mononuclear cells, obtained after pregnancy. This clonotype was obtained from a female donor with multiple sclerosis, enrolled in a pregnancy study. In DNA, the CDR3 is TGTGCCAGCAGCCAATATGGGACTAGCGGGGGCGACACCGGGGAGCTGTTTTTT. Translation gives CASSQYGTSGGDTGELFF.